A single sample is the source of the 2 T cell receptor beta chains below, sequenced in a study of cytomegalovirus exposure and HLA in healthy donors. In the PCR, 60 Vbeta and 13 Jbeta primers were used. Repertoires were generated with immunoSEQ multiplex PCR, while TCRdb's copy carries only in-frame clones and drops some. The data show under 200,000 clones, about 76% seen once. Material for sequencing was PBMCs. Receptor source: a male donor in good health and CMV-seropositive.

This clone was recorded a few times. The chain uses TRBV5-1 and TRBJ1-4; 8 positions agree with TRBD1. The germline CDR1 and CDR2 sequences are SGHRS and YFSETQ. The CDR3 contains 14 residues. V shed 1 base, J shed 8 bases, and the junction held 4 bases outside the gene matches. The CDR3 region is CASSLRTGNEKLFF. The CDR3 bases are TGCGCCAGCAGCTTGCGGACAGGGAACGAAAAACTGTTTTTT.

This clone was seen only once. CDR3 in amino acids: CASSPQLAGPTDTQYF. In nucleotides, the CDR3 is TGCGCCAGCAGCCCCCAACTAGCGGGGCCCACAGATACGCAGTATTTT. V and J are TRBV4-1 and TRBJ2-3; TRBD2 matches at 10 bases. Germline CDR1 and CDR2: MGHRA and YSYEKL. There are 16 residues in the CDR3. J was trimmed by 2 bases and V by 4 bases; bases with no gene match: 6.